This paragraph reports one T cell receptor beta chain. In this sample, this clonotype turned up a few times. Its target antigen remains unknown. No much larger clone exists at a distance of one base, and base qualities are not known. CDR3 length: 11 amino acids, cysteine to phenylalanine. The entry retains the CDR3 DNA only, 33 bases that are in frame from base 1. Reading the germline V gene gives CDR1 MDHEN and CDR2 SYDVKM. The V end gives up 5 bases and the J end 14 bases, leaving 6 bases in the junction not matched to a gene. The sample belongs to a study of patients and donors after allogeneic stem cell transplantation (TCRdb year 2020). Library preparation used RT-PCR. The sequencer listed for this sample is NextSeq 550. Starting from the raw public reads, TCRdb applied fastp trimming at Q25, assembled clones with MiXCR and retained in-frame beta chains. Every entry covers one CDR3 protein and lists the most common genes and DNA from its rows. The sample data list approximately 140,000 distinct CDR3 sequences, and about 36% of these were observed just once. About 50% of the sample goes to the ten largest clones.

The rearrangement joined TRBV28 to TRBJ2-1, with 7 central nucleotides matching TRBD2. The sample taken for sequencing was blood, either unsorted or a sorted T cell fraction (not recorded which). This receptor was taken from a human donor who was either an allogeneic HSCT recipient or a stem cell or donor lymphocyte infusion donor (not recorded which). It is not recorded whose cells these are; they may come from a transplant donor. The CDR3 region has the sequence CASSLSGDEFF. The DNA sequence is as follows: TGTGCCAGCAGTCTGAGCGGGGACGAGTTCTTC.